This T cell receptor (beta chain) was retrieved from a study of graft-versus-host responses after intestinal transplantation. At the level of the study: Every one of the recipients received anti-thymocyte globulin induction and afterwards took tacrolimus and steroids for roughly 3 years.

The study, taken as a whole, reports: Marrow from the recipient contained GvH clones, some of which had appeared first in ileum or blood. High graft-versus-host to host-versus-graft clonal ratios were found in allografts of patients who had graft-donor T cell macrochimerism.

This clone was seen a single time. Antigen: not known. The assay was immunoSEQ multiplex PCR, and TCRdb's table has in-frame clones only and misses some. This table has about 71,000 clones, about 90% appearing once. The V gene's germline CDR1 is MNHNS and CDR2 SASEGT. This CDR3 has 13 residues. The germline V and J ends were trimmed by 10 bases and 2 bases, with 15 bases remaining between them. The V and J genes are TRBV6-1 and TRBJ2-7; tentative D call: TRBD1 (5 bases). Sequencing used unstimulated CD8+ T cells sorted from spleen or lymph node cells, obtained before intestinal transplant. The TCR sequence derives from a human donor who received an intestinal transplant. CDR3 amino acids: CATQDTQTYEQYF. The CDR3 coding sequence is TGTGCCACCCAGGACACCCAGACCTACGAGCAGTACTTC.